This T cell receptor beta chain is drawn from a study of cytomegalovirus exposure and HLA in healthy donors. Trimming cost V 4 bases and J 3 bases; bases outside gene matches: 12. This CDR3 is 16 amino acids long. Germline V gene sequence: CDR1 SGDLS, CDR2 YYNGEE. Points on this clone: Its antigen is still unknown.

Whole-study results and caveats: Most TCR sequences showed up rarely, but some public TCRs showed up in many donors. Researchers reported in a later analysis that a missense DCLRE1C variant was tied to TCR beta V- and J-gene trimming.

The study ran its PCR with 60 Vbeta and 13 Jbeta primers. The protocol was immunoSEQ multiplex PCR, while the TCRdb copy is restricted to in-frame clones and leaves out a portion. The repertoire consists of under 150,000 clones, with around 77% occurring once and the leading ten covering around 5.8%. The sequence was collected from a woman aged 25 to 39 in good health and CMV-seropositive. The V gene is TRBV9, the J gene TRBJ1-1, with 7 bases matching TRBD1. The sequencing input was PBMCs. In nucleotides, the CDR3 is TGTGCCAGCAGCCGAGTCGGAGGGGGCGTAGACACTGAAGCTTTCTTT. Translated: CASSRVGGGVDTEAFF.